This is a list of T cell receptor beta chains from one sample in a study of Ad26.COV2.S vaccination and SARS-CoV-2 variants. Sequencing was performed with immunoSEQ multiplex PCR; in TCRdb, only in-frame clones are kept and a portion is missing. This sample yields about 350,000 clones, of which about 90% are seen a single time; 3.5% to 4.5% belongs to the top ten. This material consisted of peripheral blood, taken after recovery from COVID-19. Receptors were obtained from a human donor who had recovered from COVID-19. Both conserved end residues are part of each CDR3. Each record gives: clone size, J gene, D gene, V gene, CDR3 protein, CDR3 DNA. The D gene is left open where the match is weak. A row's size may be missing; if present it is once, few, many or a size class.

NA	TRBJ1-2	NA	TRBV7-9	CASSVTLGVGYGYTF	TGTGCCAGCAGCGTCACGTTGGGGGTCGGCTATGGCTACACCTTC
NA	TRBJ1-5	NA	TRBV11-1	CASSLWSNQPQHF	TGTGCCAGCAGCTTGTGGAGCAATCAGCCCCAGCATTTT
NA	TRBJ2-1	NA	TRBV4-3	CASSQNYNEQFF	TGCGCCAGCAGCCAGAACTACAATGAGCAGTTCTTC
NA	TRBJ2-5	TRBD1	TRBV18	CASSPGQTQETQYF	TGTGCCAGCTCACCGGGACAGACCCAAGAGACCCAGTACTTC
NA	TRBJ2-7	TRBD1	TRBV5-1	CASSDRDRGRGDEQYF	TGCGCCAGCAGCGACCGGGACAGGGGGCGCGGAGACGAGCAGTACTTC
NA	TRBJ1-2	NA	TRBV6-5	CASSFLDADGYTF	TGTGCCAGCAGTTTTCTAGACGCTGATGGCTACACCTTC
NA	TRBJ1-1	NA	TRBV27	CASSLLSNTEAFF	TGTGCCAGCAGTTTACTGTCGAACACTGAAGCTTTCTTT
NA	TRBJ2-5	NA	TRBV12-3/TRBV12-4	CASSSQPPETQYF	TGTGCCAGCAGTTCGCAGCCCCCAGAGACCCAGTACTTC
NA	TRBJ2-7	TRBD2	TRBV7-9	CASSLGGEGRFSEQYF	TGTGCCAGCAGCTTAGGTGGGGAGGGAAGATTCTCCGAGCAGTACTTC
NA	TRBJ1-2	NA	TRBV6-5	CASRSADNQVGYTF	TGTGCCAGCAGAAGCGCAGACAACCAGGTGGGCTACACCTTC
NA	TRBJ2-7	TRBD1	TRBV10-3	CAITRGTGGYEQYF	TGTGCCATCACCCGCGGGACAGGGGGCTACGAGCAGTACTTC
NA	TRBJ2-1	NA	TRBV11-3	CASSLSGGNEQFF	TGTGCCAGCAGCTTATCCGGCGGCAATGAGCAGTTCTTC
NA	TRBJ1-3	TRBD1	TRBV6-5	CASSSGQGLAGNTIYF	TGTGCCAGCAGTTCCGGACAGGGGTTGGCTGGAAACACCATATATTTT
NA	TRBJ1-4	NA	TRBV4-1	CASREEAGEKLFF	TGCGCCAGCAGGGAAGAGGCTGGTGAAAAACTGTTTTTT
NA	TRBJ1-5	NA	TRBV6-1	CASSEAGAGSRPQHF	TGTGCCAGCAGTGAAGCGGGCGCAGGTTCACGGCCCCAGCATTTT
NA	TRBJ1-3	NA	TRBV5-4	CASSTVEARAGNTIYF	TGTGCCAGCAGCACGGTCGAGGCCAGGGCCGGAAACACCATATATTTT
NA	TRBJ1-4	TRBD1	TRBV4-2	CASSQDLGTGDEKLFF	TGTGCCAGCAGCCAAGATCTTGGGACAGGGGATGAAAAACTGTTTTTT
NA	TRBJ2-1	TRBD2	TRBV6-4	CASSTAGGPNEQFF	TGTGCCAGCAGTACAGCGGGGGGGCCGAATGAGCAGTTCTTC
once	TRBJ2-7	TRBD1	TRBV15	CATSRETGSEQYF	TGTGCCACCAGCAGAGAGACAGGGTCCGAGCAGTACTTC
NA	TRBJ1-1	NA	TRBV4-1	CASSKTRTQRTSEAFF	TGCGCCAGCAGCAAGACCCGGACCCAGCGAACCTCTGAAGCTTTCTTT
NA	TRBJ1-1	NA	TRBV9	CASSVEGSGTEAFF	TGTGCCAGCAGCGTCGAGGGGTCGGGCACTGAAGCTTTCTTT
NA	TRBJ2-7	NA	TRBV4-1	CASSQERLTYEQYF	TGCGCCAGCAGCCAAGAGAGATTAACCTACGAGCAGTACTTC
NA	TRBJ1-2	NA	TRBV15	CATSSRRGHGYTF	TGTGCCACCAGCAGTCGCCGGGGCCATGGCTACACCTTC
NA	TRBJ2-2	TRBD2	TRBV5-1	CASSPTSGRHTGELFF	TGCGCCAGCAGCCCCACTAGCGGGAGACACACCGGGGAGCTGTTTTTT
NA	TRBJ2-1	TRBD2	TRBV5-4	CASSLGGSSYNEQFF	TGTGCCAGCAGCTTAGGCGGGAGCTCCTACAATGAGCAGTTCTTC
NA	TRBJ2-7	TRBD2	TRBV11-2	CASSTGSGGRYEQYF	TGTGCCAGCAGCACTGGCAGCGGGGGAAGGTACGAGCAGTACTTC
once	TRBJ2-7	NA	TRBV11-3	CASSRRGDSSYEQYF	TGTGCCAGCAGTCGACGGGGGGACAGTTCCTACGAGCAGTACTTC
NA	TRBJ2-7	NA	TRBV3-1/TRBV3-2	CASSQDEAYEQYF	TGTGCCAGCAGCCAAGATGAGGCTTACGAGCAGTACTTC